A selection of T cell receptor beta chains follows, all from one sample in a study of somatic mutations in T cells in chronic GVHD. Sequencing used immunoSEQ multiplex PCR; TCRdb keeps in-frame clones, though not all of them. The sample carries 13,000 to 15,000 clones, approximately 80% recorded once. Sequenced: Vbeta20-negative CD4+ T cells from blood. The receptors derive from a male patient aged 45-60 years with chronic graft-versus-host disease. Some T cells may originate from the graft donor. Both conserved end residues are part of each CDR3. Fields, in order: D gene, V gene, clone size, J gene, CDR3 DNA, CDR3 protein. D genes are given only for firm matches. Clone size is not always given. Where it is, it says once, few, many or a class for expanded clones.

>-|TRBV5-4|-|TRBJ2-6
TGTGCCAGCAGCCTCGGTCGCTCTGGGGCCAACGTCCTGACTTTC
CASSLGRSGANVLTF
>TRBD1|TRBV6-5|-|TRBJ1-3
TGTGCCAGCAGAATCTCGGAACAGGGGGATAACACCATATATTTT
CASRISEQGDNTIYF
>-|TRBV9|large|TRBJ2-7
TGTGCCAGCAGCTACCCCTCGCAGGGAGGCGAGCAGTACTTC
CASSYPSQGGEQYF
>-|TRBV6-1|-|TRBJ2-7
TGTGCCAGCAGTGAATTAGACAGGGAGCAGTACTTC
CASSELDREQYF
>-|TRBV11-2|-|TRBJ2-7
TGTGCCAGCAGCTTAGATCGCTTAGCGGCAGCCTACGAGCAGTACTTC
CASSLDRLAAAYEQYF
>TRBD1|TRBV4-1|-|TRBJ1-4
TGCGCCAGCAGCCAAGGGGGACAGATAAATGAAAAACTGTTTTTT
CASSQGGQINEKLFF
>-|TRBV6-4|-|TRBJ1-5
TGTGCCAGCAGTGACCAGCGCATCAGACAGGTTTGCAATCAGCCCCAGCATTTT
CASSDQRIRQVCNQPQHF
>-|TRBV9|-|TRBJ2-1
TGTGCCAGCAGCGTAGAACTGGGACGGGGAGGCAATGAGCAGTTCTTC
CASSVELGRGGNEQFF
>-|TRBV2|-|TRBJ2-7
TGTGCCAGCAGTTCCGGGAACCCGTCCTACGAGCAGTACTTC
CASSSGNPSYEQYF
>TRBD1|TRBV29-1|-|TRBJ1-2
TGCAGCGTTGAAGCCGACAGGGCGGGCTATGGCTACACCTTC
CSVEADRAGYGYTF
>TRBD1|TRBV11-2|-|TRBJ1-2
TGTGCCAGCAGCCTTACAGGGGTGGTCGGCTATGGCTACACCTTC
CASSLTGVVGYGYTF
>TRBD1|TRBV10-1|-|TRBJ1-2
TGCGCCAGCAGTGAGGAAAACAGGGGGCGATACTTC
CASSEENRGRYF
>-|TRBV27|-|TRBJ2-6
TGTGCCAGCACAAGCCTCTCTGGGGCCAACGTCCTGACTTTC
CASTSLSGANVLTF
>TRBD1|TRBV5-4|few|TRBJ1-5
TGTGCCAGCAGCCCCCGGGACAGGGCCCTCAATCAGCCCCAGCATTTT
CASSPRDRALNQPQHF
>-|TRBV11-2|-|TRBJ1-4
TGTGCCAGCAGCCTATACAGTAATGAAAAACTGTTTTTT
CASSLYSNEKLFF
>TRBD1|TRBV14|-|TRBJ2-7
TGTGCCAGCAGCCCAACAGGGGCCTACGAGCAGTACTTC
CASSPTGAYEQYF
>TRBD2|TRBV19|-|TRBJ2-1
TGTGCCAGTACCCGGGGGGGTGGGCCTTACAATGAGCAGTTCTTC
CASTRGGGPYNEQFF
>TRBD1|TRBV7-3|-|TRBJ1-1
TGTGCCAGCAGCAAGACAGGGAGGACTGAAGCTTTCTTT
CASSKTGRTEAFF
>TRBD2|TRBV6-5|-|TRBJ2-7
TGTGCCAGCAGTTACGGTAGGGCTAGCGGCAGTTACGAGCAGTACTTC
CASSYGRASGSYEQYF
>-|TRBV19|-|TRBJ2-3
TGTGCCAGTAGTATTACTCTATCTGCCCTTTTCACAGATACGCAGTATTTT
CASSITLSALFTDTQYF
>-|TRBV7-9|once|TRBJ2-3
TGTGCCAGCAGCTTCGAGGGGGAGAGGGATACGCAGTATTTT
CASSFEGERDTQYF
>TRBD2|TRBV5-6|-|TRBJ2-7
TGTGCCAGCAACCGCGAAGGTCTTGGGAGCGGGAGGCGGGATTACGAGCAGTACTTC
CASNREGLGSGRRDYEQYF
>-|TRBV11-1|few|TRBJ2-5
TGTGCCAGCAGCTTTCGGCAGGGGCAAGGCCAAGAGACCCAGTACTTC
CASSFRQGQGQETQYF
>TRBD1|TRBV23-1|-|TRBJ1-1
TGCGCCAGCAGTCAATCGAAGGACAGGGGAGGGGACACTGAAGCTTTCTTT
CASSQSKDRGGDTEAFF
>TRBD1|TRBV27|-|TRBJ1-5
TGTGCCAGCAGTATACAGGGGCCCCAGCCCCAGCATTTT
CASSIQGPQPQHF
>-|TRBV7-9|once|TRBJ2-7
TGTGCCAGCAGCTCCCGGGGGAGCTATTCCGAGCAGTACTTC
CASSSRGSYSEQYF
>TRBD2|TRBV25-1|-|TRBJ2-1
TGTGCCAGCAGTTCCCTAGCGGAGACGTACAATCGTGAGCAGTTCTTC
CASSSLAETYNREQFF
>-|TRBV28|once|TRBJ1-6
TGTGCCAGCAGTCCCCGGGACTGGGGTTCACCCCTCCACTTT
CASSPRDWGSPLHF
>-|TRBV5-4|-|TRBJ2-5
TGTGCCAGCAGCTTGGAATCGGGGGATCGGACCCAGTACTTC
CASSLESGDRTQYF
>-|TRBV2|few|TRBJ1-4
TGTGCCAGCAGTCTTAGGGGTGAAAAACTGTTTTTT
CASSLRGEKLFF
>-|TRBV2|-|TRBJ1-2
TGTGCCAGCAGTGTAGGAGGGAACTATGGCTACACCTTC
CASSVGGNYGYTF
>-|TRBV10-3|-|TRBJ2-7
TGTGCCGTCGGCTCCTACGAGCAGTACTTC
CAVGSYEQYF
>-|TRBV7-2|-|TRBJ2-2
TGTGCCAGCAGCTTATTGACAGCCCACACCGGGGAGCTGTTTTTT
CASSLLTAHTGELFF
>-|TRBV4-1|-|TRBJ1-1
TGCGCCAGCAGCCACCCCCGGGACACTGAAGCTTTCTTT
CASSHPRDTEAFF
>TRBD1|TRBV16|-|TRBJ2-6
TGTGCCAGCAGCCATCAGGGGGCGAGGAGAGGGGCCAACGTCCTGACTTTC
CASSHQGARRGANVLTF
>-|TRBV18|-|TRBJ2-2
TGTGCCAGCTCACCCCCGGTGAACACCGGGGAGCTGTTTTTT
CASSPPVNTGELFF
>TRBD2|TRBV7-2|-|TRBJ2-7
TGTGCCAGCAGCTTATCGGGACTAGCGGGAGGGCCCGAGCAGTACTTC
CASSLSGLAGGPEQYF
>TRBD1|TRBV11-2|-|TRBJ1-3
TGTGCCAGCAGCTCTTACAGGGGGGTCGGAAACACCATATATTTT
CASSSYRGVGNTIYF
>TRBD2|TRBV6-6|once|TRBJ2-1
TGTGCCAGCACGCTATTAGCGGGAGGGTTCTACAATGAGCAGTTCTTC
CASTLLAGGFYNEQFF
>TRBD1|TRBV9|-|TRBJ2-1
TGTGCCAGCAGCGTATCGGGACAGGGGGCTAATGAGCAGTTCTTC
CASSVSGQGANEQFF